Listed below are T cell receptor beta chains from one sample, sequenced in a study of PD-1 blockade in classical Hodgkin lymphoma. Here immunoSEQ multiplex PCR was the method, and the copy in TCRdb shows in-frame clones only, minus some. Among roughly 60,000 clones listed, more than 80% were seen once. This specimen consisted of peripheral blood mononuclear cells (PBMCs), obtained before the fourth cycle of nivolumab. These TCRs come from a human donor with classical Hodgkin lymphoma. Both conserved end residues are part of each CDR3. Fields, in order: clone size, D gene, V gene, J gene, CDR3 protein, CDR3 DNA. D genes are given only for firm matches. Some rows mark clone size as missing; the rest say once, few, many or name a class of expanded clone.

NA	TRBD1	TRBV18	TRBJ1-5	CASSPRTGASNQPQHF	TGTGCCAGCTCACCACGAACAGGGGCCTCTAATCAGCCCCAGCATTTT
NA	NA	TRBV18	TRBJ1-1	CASSPELLNTEAFF	TGTGCCAGCTCACCAGAACTTCTTAACACTGAAGCTTTCTTT
NA	NA	TRBV18	TRBJ2-7	CASSPYPSYEQYF	TGTGCCAGCTCACCATACCCATCCTACGAGCAGTACTTC
NA	NA	TRBV18	TRBJ2-6	CASSQGQGRANVLTF	TGTGCCAGCTCACAGGGGCAGGGAAGGGCCAACGTCCTGACTTTC
NA	NA	TRBV5-1	TRBJ2-3	CASSPISGEDTQYF	TGCGCCAGCAGTCCCATTAGTGGCGAAGATACGCAGTATTTT
NA	NA	TRBV27	TRBJ2-7	CASSPGVYEQYF	TGTGCCAGCAGTCCGGGGGTCTACGAGCAGTACTTC
few	NA	TRBV7-9	TRBJ2-7	CASSLAGDEQYF	TGTGCCAGCAGCTTAGCGGGGGACGAGCAGTACTTC
once	NA	TRBV5-6	TRBJ1-1	CASSFPLGNTEAFF	TGTGCCAGCAGCTTCCCCCTAGGGAACACTGAAGCTTTCTTT
NA	TRBD2	TRBV7-2	TRBJ2-7	CASSLMGGYEQYF	TGTGCCAGCAGCTTAATGGGAGGGTACGAGCAGTACTTC
few	TRBD2	TRBV5-1	TRBJ2-1	CASTPPGGTNEQFF	TGCGCCAGCACCCCTCCGGGGGGGACCAATGAGCAGTTCTTC
NA	TRBD2	TRBV28	TRBJ2-3	CASSLIAGVYTQYF	TGTGCCAGCAGCCTAATAGCGGGAGTTTATACGCAGTATTTT
once	NA	TRBV2	TRBJ1-2	CASSQRQGIYGYTF	TGTGCCAGCAGTCAGAGGCAGGGTATCTATGGCTACACCTTC
once	NA	TRBV5-1	TRBJ2-5	CASMPHGEETQYF	TGCGCCAGCATGCCCCACGGGGAAGAGACCCAGTACTTC
NA	TRBD1	TRBV28	TRBJ2-5	CASGTGRVETQYF	TGTGCCAGCGGGACAGGGAGGGTTGAGACCCAGTACTTC
NA	NA	TRBV27	TRBJ2-7	CASARGLYYEQYF	TGTGCCAGCGCAAGGGGATTGTACTACGAGCAGTACTTC
NA	NA	TRBV6-5	TRBJ1-1	CASRRSNTEAFF	TGTGCCTCCCGCCGGTCGAACACTGAAGCTTTCTTT
NA	TRBD1	TRBV28	TRBJ1-5	CASTFLDRGDQPQHF	TGTGCCAGCACCTTCTTGGACAGGGGGGATCAGCCCCAGCATTTT
NA	TRBD2	TRBV2	TRBJ2-7	CASKSGGAYEQYF	TGTGCCAGCAAGAGCGGGGGGGCTTACGAGCAGTACTTC
NA	NA	TRBV28	TRBJ2-5	CASSPLTGIQETQYF	TGTGCCAGCAGCCCACTGACAGGCATCCAAGAGACCCAGTACTTC
NA	NA	TRBV4-2	TRBJ2-6	CASSQEDVGLGGANVLTF	TGTGCCAGCAGCCAAGAGGATGTAGGGCTCGGTGGGGCCAACGTCCTGACTTTC
NA	NA	TRBV4-2	TRBJ2-3	CASSRGVELADTQYF	TGTGCCAGCAGTCGCGGGGTAGAACTCGCAGATACGCAGTATTTT
NA	TRBD2	TRBV2	TRBJ2-1	CASSVGGPSGNENEQFF	TGTGCCAGCAGTGTAGGGGGTCCTAGCGGGAATGAGAATGAGCAGTTCTTC
NA	TRBD1	TRBV14	TRBJ2-2	CASSLRDRPEPTNTGELFF	TGTGCCAGCAGCTTAAGGGACAGGCCCGAGCCTACGAACACCGGGGAGCTGTTTTTT
NA	TRBD1	TRBV7-3	TRBJ2-6	CASDRGLDTSGANVLTF	TGTGCCAGCGACAGGGGGCTTGATACGTCTGGGGCCAACGTCCTGACTTTC
NA	NA	TRBV7-9	TRBJ2-3	CASNRLGDTQYF	TGTGCCAGCAACCGTCTTGGGGATACGCAGTATTTT
once	NA	TRBV23-1	TRBJ2-7	CASSHRDVITYEQYF	TGCGCCAGCAGTCACAGGGACGTGATTACCTACGAGCAGTACTTC
NA	TRBD1	TRBV6-6	TRBJ2-3	CASSRDRGADTQYF	TGTGCCAGCAGCCGGGACAGGGGTGCAGATACGCAGTATTTT
once	NA	TRBV5-6	TRBJ1-4	CASSLGAVATNEKLFF	TGTGCCAGCAGCTTGGGAGCAGTCGCAACTAATGAAAAACTGTTTTTT
NA	NA	TRBV6-5	TRBJ2-2	CASRRGLPTGELFF	TGTGCCAGCAGACGGGGACTGCCCACCGGGGAGCTGTTTTTT
NA	NA	TRBV4-2	TRBJ2-1	CASSQGAPRDEQFF	TGTGCCAGCAGCCAAGGGGCCCCTAGGGATGAGCAGTTCTTC
once	NA	TRBV7-9	TRBJ1-1	CASSTGSPEAFF	TGTGCCAGCAGTACAGGCTCTCCTGAAGCTTTCTTT
few	NA	TRBV6-5	TRBJ2-1	CASSYRDIAYNEQFF	TGTGCCAGCAGTTACCGGGACATCGCCTACAATGAGCAGTTCTTC
NA	NA	TRBV5-4	TRBJ2-3	CASRISGDTQYF	TGTGCCAGCAGGATTAGCGGAGATACGCAGTATTTT
once	TRBD2	TRBV7-6	TRBJ2-1	CASSSGTSGGPYNEQFF	TGTGCCAGCAGCTCCGGGACTAGCGGAGGACCCTACAATGAGCAGTTCTTC
NA	TRBD2	TRBV28	TRBJ2-7	CASSYTSGTYEQYF	TGTGCCAGCAGTTACACTAGCGGGACCTACGAGCAGTACTTC
NA	NA	TRBV6-1	TRBJ2-7	CASSEQDAAGEQYF	TGTGCCAGCAGTGAACAGGACGCCGCCGGGGAGCAGTACTTC
NA	TRBD2	TRBV19	TRBJ2-5	CASRLAGGETQYF	TGTGCCAGTAGACTAGCGGGAGGAGAGACCCAGTACTTC
NA	TRBD1	TRBV18	TRBJ2-4	CASSPRQGVSKNIQYF	TGTGCCAGCTCACCACGGCAGGGGGTGTCCAAAAACATTCAGTACTTC
once	NA	TRBV5-5	TRBJ2-6	CASSLTPSGANVLTF	TGTGCCAGCAGCTTGACCCCGTCTGGGGCCAACGTCCTGACTTTC
NA	TRBD1	TRBV5-6	TRBJ2-7	CASSLDLDRGPPRSYEQYF	TGTGCCAGCAGCTTGGATTTGGACAGGGGGCCTCCAAGGTCCTACGAGCAGTACTTC
NA	NA	TRBV19	TRBJ1-4	CASSRGGSSNEKLFF	TGTGCCAGTAGTAGAGGAGGTTCGTCTAATGAAAAACTGTTTTTT
NA	NA	TRBV9	TRBJ2-5	CASSGEASWETQYF	TGTGCCAGCAGCGGAGAAGCCTCTTGGGAGACCCAGTACTTC
NA	NA	TRBV7-9	TRBJ1-6	CASNHNRTLNSPLHF	TGTGCCAGCAACCACAATCGGACTCTGAATTCACCCCTCCACTTT
NA	NA	TRBV19	TRBJ2-2	CASSIGVHTGELFF	TGTGCCAGTAGTATCGGGGTTCACACCGGGGAGCTGTTTTTT
NA	TRBD1	TRBV6-5	TRBJ2-7	CASSSLTGGPYEQYF	TGTGCCAGCAGTTCCCTGACAGGGGGACCCTACGAGCAGTACTTC
NA	NA	TRBV7-2	TRBJ1-1	CASSSRTPRNTEAFF	TGTGCCAGCAGCTCCAGGACCCCACGGAACACTGAAGCTTTCTTT